The subject of this entry is one T cell receptor beta chain. The CDR3 is 15 residues long. The V gene's germline CDR1 is LNHNV and CDR2 YYDKDF (reference sequence). V was pared by 1 base and J by 8 bases, with 7 bases of the junction left unmatched. This record belongs to a study of ipilimumab plus nivolumab after autologous stem cell transplantation. Across the study: Typical patient got roughly 5 ipilimumab doses and seven to nine nivolumab doses (median).

Sequenced by immunoSEQ multiplex PCR; TCRdb stores in-frame clones only, minus some. The table has over 80,000 clones, 83% seen once. This TCR was sampled from a male donor with diffuse large B-cell lymphoma. This chain connects TRBV15 to TRBJ2-1; 8 nucleotides align to TRBD2. Specimen: PBMCs, collected in a trial of ipilimumab plus nivolumab as post-transplant consolidation. CDR3 sequence reads: CATSRGVAGGHEQFF. Here the CDR3 DNA reads TGTGCCACCAGCAGAGGGGTGGCGGGGGGCCATGAGCAGTTCTTC.